What follows is one TCR beta chain and its context. This clonotype was picked up a small number of times. Its antigen remains undetermined. Per-nucleotide qualities are absent, and no much larger clonotype sits a single base away. This entry is derived from a study of identical twins (dated by TCRdb to between 2015 and 2016). The study in broad terms: TCR alpha and beta repertoires from monozygotic twins, unrelated adults of various ages and cord blood were deep-sequenced to test whether fetal clonotypes persist. Replicate twin experiments were performed at different times using different library preparation protocols to rule out contamination.

All donors were healthy Caucasians. The twin cohort comprised three pairs of female monozygotic twins, all aged roughly 18 to 30 years. Positive isolation kits from Invitrogen were used to isolate the CD4+ and CD8+ T cell populations. Libraries were prepared through 5' RACE. The instrument given in TCRdb is Illumina HiSeq 2000. A universal primer binding site was introduced by template switching, and a unique molecular identifier was present in the final cDNA, enabling accurate counting of TCR cDNA molecules. Specific primers in the conserved constant-segment region were used to synthesize first-strand cDNA for TCR alpha and beta chains. To control for contamination, every cDNA library was double barcoded, receiving both a SMART-Mk sample barcode and Illumina barcodes. TruSeq adapter sequences along with Illumina sample barcodes were introduced in two successive PCR steps. TCR alpha and beta cDNA libraries were sequenced on the Illumina HiSeq platform with custom primers. In the paper's pipeline: Unique molecular identifiers were extracted from raw reads with MiGEC, and CDR3 positions were determined with MiXCR. For each individual, recombination models were inferred using an EM algorithm with the repgenHMM and IGoR tools. The analysis of shared clonotypes was done with the tcR package in R, with sharing normalized by the product of cloneset sizes. To study raw recombination without the effects of thymic and clonal selection, out-of-frame nonproductive sequences were analyzed. Using fastp trimming at Q25 and MiXCR clonotype assembly, TCRdb reanalyzed the public sequencing data and kept in-frame beta chains. A single entry per CDR3 protein holds the most common genes and DNA from its merged rows. The V and J calls follow TCRdb's processing rather than the paper's. For this sample the table gives 250,000 or so distinct CDR3 sequences, of which approximately 8.6% were detected only once. 2.5% to 3.5% of the sample comes from the top ten.

What the work shows at the level of the full study, not this receptor alone: Compared with coincidental sharing between unrelated individuals, an excess of low generation-probability sequences was observed among out-of-frame TCR alpha sequences shared between twins. In monozygotic twins, out-of-frame TCR alpha sharing was systematically underestimated by recombination models, although the models agreed with sharing between unrelated individuals. Because the same donors could not be followed over many years, the conclusions depended on cross-sectional statistical analysis. Abundant cord blood beta clonotypes carried fewer insertions; young adult naive repertoires showed a weaker similar trend, while memory repertoires showed none. Invariant T cells such as MAIT and iNKT could partly confound zero-insertion analyses, although diverse VJ usage argued against such confounding for most clonotypes. In beta out-of-frame sequences, excess twin sharing was weaker, because having fewer shared sequences lowered the signal-to-noise ratio.

There are 15 amino acids in the CDR3, from cysteine to phenylalanine inclusive. Of all the DNA, just the CDR3 is kept, 45 bases in frame from base 1. Trimming removed 6 bases from V and 4 bases from J, leaving 13 bases between the germline ends. The germline V gene (reference sequence) provides CDR1 MNHEY and CDR2 SMNVEV. A further study also used this sample, focusing on yellow fever vaccine responses in identical twins. That second report states: The T cell response to vaccination in identical twins was reported by the authors to appear partly convergent and partly personalized. In the study, vaccine-responding T cell clones were precisely tracked in identical twins.

The sequenced sample was CD8+ T cells sorted from blood. The rearranged chain carries TRBV27 and TRBJ1-6, with TRBD1 perhaps the D gene, on 6 matching bases. The sequence was obtained from a woman aged 18 to 35 in good health. The nucleotide sequence is TGTGCCAGCAGCCTATCAGGGGATTATAATTCACCCCTCCACTTT. Its translation is CASSLSGDYNSPLHF.